This TCR beta chain was recovered during a study of blood T cell repertoires in COVID-19. Background on the study: PBMCs, B-cell-depleted T cells, or T cells provided the cDNA or gDNA that made up the material.

The method was immunoSEQ multiplex PCR; TCRdb's version includes in-frame clones alone and lacks a portion of them. The sample holds roughly 200,000 clones, about nine tenths seen once. The length of the CDR3 is 14 residues. The V gene's germline CDR1 is SGHTA and CDR2 FQGTGA. The V and J ends lost 5 bases and 1 base respectively, with 11 bases between them. The sequenced sample consisted of peripheral blood. The rearrangement uses TRBV7-3 and TRBJ1-1; D remains unclear. This receptor was identified in a man aged 18 to 30 with active or convalescent COVID-19. For the CDR3, the DNA is TGTGCCAGCAGCCAAAGGGCGGGGAACACTGAAGCTTTCTTT. Translated: CASSQRAGNTEAFF.